The sequence of this T cell receptor (beta chain) was determined in a study of CD8+ T cells in alopecia areata. Points from the study as a whole: While patients received tofacitinib, many expanded lesional clones remained present in scalp and blood.

RNA extraction and reverse transcription yielded cDNA as sequencing template. TCRdb keeps only in-frame clones here, not all; method: immunoSEQ multiplex PCR. The sample records some 95,000 clones, about 44% being singletons. This CDR3 has 13 amino acids. The V and J ends lost 6 bases and 0 bases respectively, with 9 bases between them. Germline values: CDR1 SGHTA, CDR2 FQGNSA. As to this clone: The antigen is unknown.

The sample's treatment: oral pan-JAK inhibitor, 5-10 mg twice daily. The receptor comes from a human donor with alopecia areata. V and J are TRBV7-2 and TRBJ2-7; unclear D gene. The input for sequencing was CD8+ T cells sorted from blood, taken at week 24, from a patient treated with tofacitinib. The CDR3 nucleotides are TGTGCCAGCAGGCCCCAGAGCTCCTACGAGCAGTACTTC. It is translated as CASRPQSSYEQYF.